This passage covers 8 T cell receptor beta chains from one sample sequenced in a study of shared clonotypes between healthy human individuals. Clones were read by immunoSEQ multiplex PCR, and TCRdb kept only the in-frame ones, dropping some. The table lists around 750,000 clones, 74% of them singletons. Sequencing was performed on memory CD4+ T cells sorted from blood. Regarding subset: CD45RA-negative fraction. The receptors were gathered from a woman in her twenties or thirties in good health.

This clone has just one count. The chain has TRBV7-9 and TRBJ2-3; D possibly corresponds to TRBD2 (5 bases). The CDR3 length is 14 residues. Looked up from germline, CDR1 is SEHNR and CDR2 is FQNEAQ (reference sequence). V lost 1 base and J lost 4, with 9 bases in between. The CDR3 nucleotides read TGTGCCAGCAGCTTAGTATGGACTCCAGATACGCAGTATTTT. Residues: CASSLVWTPDTQYF.

DNA for the CDR3: TGTGCCAGCAGTTCTACCGGGACAGTCACAGATACGCAGTATTTT. It codes for CASSSTGTVTDTQYF. The V and J genes are TRBV28 and TRBJ2-3; 7 nucleotides match TRBD1. The CDR3 is 15 residues long. V shed 4 bases, J shed 2 bases, and the junction held 6 bases outside the gene matches. Germline CDR1 is MDHEN and CDR2 is SYDVKM.

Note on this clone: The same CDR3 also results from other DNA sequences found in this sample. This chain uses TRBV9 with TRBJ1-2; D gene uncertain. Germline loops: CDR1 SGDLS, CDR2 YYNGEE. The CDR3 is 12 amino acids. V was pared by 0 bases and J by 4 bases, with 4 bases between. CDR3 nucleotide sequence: TGTGCCAGCAGCGTAGGAATCTATGGCTACACCTTC. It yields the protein CASSVGIYGYTF. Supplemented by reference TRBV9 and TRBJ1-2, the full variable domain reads DSGVTQTPKHLITATGQRVTLRCSPRSGDLSVYWYQQSLDQGLQFLIQYYNGEERAKGNILERFSAQQFPDLHSELNLSSLELGDSALYFCASSVGIYGYTFGSGTRLTVV.

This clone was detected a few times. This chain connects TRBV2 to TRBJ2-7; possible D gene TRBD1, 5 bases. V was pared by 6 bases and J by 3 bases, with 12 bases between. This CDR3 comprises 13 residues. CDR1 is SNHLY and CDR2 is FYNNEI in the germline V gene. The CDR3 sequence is CASSLGVGYEQYF. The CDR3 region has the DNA TGTGCCAGCAGCTTAGGGGTGGGCTACGAGCAGTACTTC.

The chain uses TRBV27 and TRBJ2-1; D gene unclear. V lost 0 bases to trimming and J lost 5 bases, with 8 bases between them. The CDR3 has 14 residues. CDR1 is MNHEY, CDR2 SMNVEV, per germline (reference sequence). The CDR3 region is CASSLSRLDNEQFF. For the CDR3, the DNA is TGTGCCAGCAGTTTATCCCGATTGGACAATGAGCAGTTCTTC.

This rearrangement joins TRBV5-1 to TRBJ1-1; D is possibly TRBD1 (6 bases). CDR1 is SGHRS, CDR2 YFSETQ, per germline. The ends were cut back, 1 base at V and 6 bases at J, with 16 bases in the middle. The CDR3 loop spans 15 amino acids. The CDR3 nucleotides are TGCGCCAGCAGCTTGCCGGGGGCGCGTTTCGCTGAAGCTTTCTTT. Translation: CASSLPGARFAEAFF.

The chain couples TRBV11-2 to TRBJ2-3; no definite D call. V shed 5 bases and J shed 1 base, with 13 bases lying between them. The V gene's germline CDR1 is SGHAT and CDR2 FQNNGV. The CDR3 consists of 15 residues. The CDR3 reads CASSPVVVRTDTQYF. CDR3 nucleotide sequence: TGTGCCAGCAGCCCCGTGGTGGTTCGCACAGATACGCAGTATTTT.

Here the CDR3 reads CASSLAENTGELFF. CDR3 DNA sequence: TGTGCCAGCAGCTTAGCAGAGAACACCGGGGAGCTGTTTTTT. The V gene is TRBV7-6, the J gene TRBJ2-2, with D unclear. Germline V CDR1 and CDR2: SGHVS, FNYEAQ. Deletions cut 0 bases from V and 1 base from J, with 3 bases between. The length of the CDR3 is 14 residues.